This TCR beta chain emerged from a study of T cells in localized non-small cell lung cancer. Study-level findings and limits: Maximal T cell clonality occurred in uninvolved adjacent lung, with tumor ranking below it.

This clone was counted once. Its antigen is not identified. The CDR3 is 13 residues long. V lost 5 bases and J 1 base, leaving 8 bases between the germline ends. Germline values: CDR1 LNHDA, CDR2 SQIVND (reference sequence). Data came from immunoSEQ multiplex PCR; TCRdb stores just in-frame clones and leaves some out. The sample records 2,000 to 2,500 clones, about 20% being singletons. The sequence derives from a man aged 35 to 69 with stage I lung adenocarcinoma. The rearrangement joins TRBV19 to TRBJ2-5; D may be TRBD1 (5 bases). Sequenced material: lung tumor tissue, taken before any cancer treatment. CDR3 coding DNA: TGTGCCAGTAGTCCAGGGTTCCAAGAGACCCAGTACTTC. This encodes CASSPGFQETQYF.